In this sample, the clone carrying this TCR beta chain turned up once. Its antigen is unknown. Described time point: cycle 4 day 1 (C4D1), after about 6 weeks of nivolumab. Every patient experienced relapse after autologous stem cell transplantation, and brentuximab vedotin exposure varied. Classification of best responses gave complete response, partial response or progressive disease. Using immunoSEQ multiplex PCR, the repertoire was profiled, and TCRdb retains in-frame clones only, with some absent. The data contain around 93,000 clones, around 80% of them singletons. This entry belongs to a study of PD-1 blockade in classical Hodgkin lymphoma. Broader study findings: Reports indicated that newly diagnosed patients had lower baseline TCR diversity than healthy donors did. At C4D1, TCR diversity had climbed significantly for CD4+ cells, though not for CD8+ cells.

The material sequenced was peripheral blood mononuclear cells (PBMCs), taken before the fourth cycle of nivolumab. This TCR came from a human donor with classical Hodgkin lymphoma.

The CDR3 nucleotides are TGTGCCAGCAGCGAGGCCATCCACTACGAGCAGTACTTC. This sequence encodes CASSEAIHYEQYF. This sequence joins TRBV7-6 and TRBJ2-7; D unclear. The germline V gene has CDR1 SGHVS and CDR2 FNYEAQ. This CDR3 comprises 13 residues. The germline V and J ends were trimmed by 5 bases and 3 bases, with 11 bases remaining between them.